This passage covers 2 T cell receptor beta chains from one sample sequenced in a study of breast tumors, draining lymph nodes, adjacent tissues. One entry per CDR3 protein, called by TCRdb with MiXCR from the multiplex PCR reads. Of 150,000 to 200,000 distinct CDR3 sequences in the sample, approximately 33% were seen once. Axillary draining lymph nodes of breast cancer patients supplied the node samples. The specimen sequenced was axillary lymph node tissue. These receptors were taken from a female donor with breast cancer. Some clones in this sample may be carry-over from other donors' samples.

This clonotype was seen many times. This chain links TRBV11-2 with TRBJ2-7; D gene uncertain. Germline V CDR1 and CDR2: SGHAT, FQNNGV. This CDR3 spans 13 amino acids. V lost 3 bases and J 6 bases, leaving 12 bases between the germline ends. CDR3 protein: CASSFLRAAEQYF. The CDR3 nucleotides are TGTGCCAGCAGCTTTCTGAGAGCCGCCGAGCAGTACTTC.

There are many counts of this clonotype. The chain has TRBV7-6 and TRBJ2-2, with TRBD1 as a possible D gene (6 bases). Germline CDR1 is SGHVS and CDR2 is FNYEAQ. Trimming stripped 1 base from V and 6 bases from J, with 12 bases between. This CDR3 has 15 residues. CDR3 sequence reads: CASSLGGPGAGELFF. CDR3 coding DNA: TGTGCCAGCAGCTTAGGGGGGCCGGGTGCCGGGGAGCTGTTTTTT.